This TCR beta chain was observed in a study of shared clonotypes between healthy human individuals. The V gene end was trimmed by 0 bases and the J gene end by 7 bases; junction bases not matched to a gene: 11. Germline V lookup: CDR1 KGHSH, CDR2 LQKENI. CDR3 size: 16 residues. The assay was immunoSEQ multiplex PCR, and TCRdb's table has in-frame clones only and misses some. Of around 1 million clones listed, 76% are singletons. The V and J genes are TRBV18 and TRBJ2-5; 7 bases are a match to TRBD1. The sequence came from a man in his late teens or twenties in good health. Material: memory CD4+ T cells sorted from blood. Subset indicated: CD45RA-negative fraction. The CDR3: CASSPPDRLRVGTQYF. CDR3 sequence (DNA): TGTGCCAGCTCACCACCGGACAGGCTACGTGTGGGGACCCAGTACTTC.